This is a list of T cell receptor beta chains from one sample in a study of technical replicates of blood from a few donors. The data were produced by immunoSEQ multiplex PCR, yet TCRdb's version contains in-frame clones alone and is incomplete. The top ten clones hold 0.34% of a sample with about 100,000 clones, roughly 94% of them seen once. Source material: T cells isolated from PBMCs. The receptors here all came from a human donor in good health. The CDR3 runs from the conserved cysteine through the conserved F or W. A D gene is named only where the DNA matches it firmly. Size values are once, few and many counts, or a class for expanded clones, and some rows have none.

v_gene	d_gene	abundance	len	j_gene	CDR3nt	CDR3aa
TRBV7-8	-	-	12	TRBJ2-3	TGTGCCAGCAGCTTAGAGCCAGATACGCAGTATTTT	CASSLEPDTQYF
TRBV28	-	-	15	TRBJ2-1	TGTGCCACCTCGGAAATGTGGGAGTCACACAATGAGCAGTTCTTC	CATSEMWESHNEQFF
TRBV11-2	-	-	15	TRBJ1-1	TGTGCCAGCAGCTTAGACAGGGCCATAGGCACTGAAGCTTTCTTT	CASSLDRAIGTEAFF
TRBV7-8	TRBD1	-	16	TRBJ1-1	TGTGCCAGCAGCCTGAGGGACAGGGGTTTGAGAACTGAAGCTTTCTTT	CASSLRDRGLRTEAFF
TRBV20-1	TRBD1	-	11	TRBJ2-1	TGCAGTGCTCGTAGGGGGCTTCTGCAGTTCTTC	CSARRGLLQFF
TRBV6-5	-	-	16	TRBJ2-7	TGTGCCAGCAGTTCTCCGGGTCTAGCGCTAAGGAACGAGCAGTACTTC	CASSSPGLALRNEQYF
TRBV15	TRBD2	-	13	TRBJ2-7	TGTGCCACCAGCAGTGGACTAGTAAGCGAGCAGTACTTC	CATSSGLVSEQYF
TRBV10-2	TRBD2	-	16	TRBJ2-7	TGCGCCAGCAGTGAGGGACTAGCGGGTGTCTCCTACGAGCAGTACTTC	CASSEGLAGVSYEQYF
TRBV19	-	-	16	TRBJ2-2	TGTGCCAGTAGCCCAAACGACAGAAGGGCGACCGGGGAGCTGTTTTTT	CASSPNDRRATGELFF
TRBV5-6	-	-	13	TRBJ2-7	TGTGCCAGCAGTTTAACAGGGTTCTACGAGCAGTACTTC	CASSLTGFYEQYF
TRBV29-1	-	-	13	TRBJ1-1	TGCAGCGCCTTACAGGCGATTGGCACTGAAGCTTTCTTT	CSALQAIGTEAFF
TRBV4-2	TRBD1	-	14	TRBJ1-2	TGTGCCAGCAGCCAACCCAGGGGGCTCTCTGGCTACACCTTC	CASSQPRGLSGYTF
TRBV28	TRBD1	-	14	TRBJ1-2	TGTGCCAGCAGAACAGGGGGCGATAACTATGGCTACACCTTC	CASRTGGDNYGYTF
TRBV19	-	-	15	TRBJ1-4	TGTGCCAGTAGCCGCAGGGGATCGTTACAGGAAAAACTGTTTTTT	CASSRRGSLQEKLFF
TRBV19	TRBD2	-	15	TRBJ2-2	TGTGCCAGCCGACTAGCGGGAGAAGGGACCGGGGAGCTGTTTTTT	CASRLAGEGTGELFF
TRBV9	-	-	13	TRBJ1-1	TGTGCCAGCAGCGTAGGTCGGGTCACTGAAGCTTTCTTT	CASSVGRVTEAFF
TRBV28	TRBD2	-	14	TRBJ2-4	TGTGCCAGCAGCTTTAGCGGGAGCAAAAACATTCAGTACTTC	CASSFSGSKNIQYF
TRBV27	TRBD2	-	12	TRBJ2-3	TGTGCCAGCAGTTCAACTAGCGGGAGAGAGTATTTT	CASSSTSGREYF
TRBV13	TRBD1	-	13	TRBJ2-7	TGTGCCAGCAGCTTAGACAGGGGGCGCGAGCAGTACTTC	CASSLDRGREQYF
TRBV14	-	-	17	TRBJ2-7	TGTGCCAGCAGCCAAGTGGGAACTAGCCGAAAAACCTACGAGCAGTACTTC	CASSQVGTSRKTYEQYF
TRBV5-1	-	-	16	TRBJ2-2	TGCGCCAGCAGCTTAGGGACACCCTTGCACACCGGGGAGCTGTTTTTT	CASSLGTPLHTGELFF
TRBV13	-	-	11	TRBJ2-7	TGTGCCAGCAGCTCCGCCTACGAGCAGTACTTC	CASSSAYEQYF
TRBV4-1	-	-	14	TRBJ1-3	TGCGCCAGCAGCCAAGAAGAGGGAACGCACACCATATATTTT	CASSQEEGTHTIYF
TRBV6-5	-	-	13	TRBJ1-4	TGTGCCAGCAGTTATGGAGGTTCTGAAAAACTGTTTTTT	CASSYGGSEKLFF
TRBV11-2	TRBD1	-	14	TRBJ1-5	TGTGCCAGCAGCCCCGGACAGGGCAATCAGCCCCAGCATTTT	CASSPGQGNQPQHF
TRBV7-6	-	-	16	TRBJ1-2	TGTGCCAGCAGTTCCCTCGAGGGAGGGGGATCCTATGGCTACACCTTC	CASSSLEGGGSYGYTF
TRBV6-5	TRBD1	-	13	TRBJ1-2	TGTGCCAGCAGCCGGACAGGGCTTAATGGCTACACCTTC	CASSRTGLNGYTF
TRBV18	-	-	16	TRBJ1-5	TGTGCCAGCTCACCCTTTGGGCCCTATAGCAATCAGCCCCAGCATTTT	CASSPFGPYSNQPQHF
TRBV27	-	-	15	TRBJ1-2	TGTGCCAGCAGTTCCGCCCGGGAGGCGTGGATGGGCTACACCTTC	CASSSAREAWMGYTF
TRBV5-4	TRBD1	-	15	TRBJ2-7	TGTGCCAGTAGGGGGCATCCAGACGACTCCTACGAGCAGTACTTC	CASRGHPDDSYEQYF
TRBV5-1	-	-	14	TRBJ1-1	TGCGCCAGCAGCTTGGCCGGGTTCAACACTGAAGCTTTCTTT	CASSLAGFNTEAFF
TRBV4-3	-	-	13	TRBJ2-2	TGCGCCAGCAGCCTCAGTTACACCGGGGAGCTGTTTTTT	CASSLSYTGELFF
TRBV2	-	-	13	TRBJ2-3	TGTGCCAGCAGTTCACTAGTCCCAGATACGCAGTATTTT	CASSSLVPDTQYF
TRBV13	-	-	22	TRBJ2-3	TGTGCCAGCAGCTTAAAAGTGGGGAGAGGTTCAGGCACACACACACACACAGATACGCAGTATTTT	CASSLKVGRGSGTHTHTDTQYF
TRBV7-2	TRBD1	-	16	TRBJ2-3	TGTGCCAGCAGCTCGGGACAGACTTTACTCACAGATACGCAGTATTTT	CASSSGQTLLTDTQYF
TRBV6-5	-	-	13	TRBJ2-1	TGTGCCAGCAGTTACTCTGGTAGCAATGAGCAGTTCTTC	CASSYSGSNEQFF
TRBV5-1	-	-	13	TRBJ2-1	TGCGCCAGCACCGAGAGCTCCTACAATGAGCAGTTCTTC	CASTESSYNEQFF
TRBV7-9	-	-	14	TRBJ2-1	TGTGCCAGCAGCCGTCGGGGGAGGGGGAATGAGCAGTTCTTC	CASSRRGRGNEQFF
TRBV25-1	TRBD2	-	15	TRBJ2-5	TGTGCCAGCAGCAGACCAGCGGGAGGGCCAGAGACCCAGTACTTC	CASSRPAGGPETQYF
TRBV18	-	-	17	TRBJ2-2	TGTGCCAGCTCACCAGAATCCAGGGGGGCGAACACCGGGGAGCTGTTTTTT	CASSPESRGANTGELFF
TRBV7-8	TRBD1	-	15	TRBJ2-7	TGTGCCAGCAGCCCCGGACAGGGGGCAGGGTACGAGCAGTACTTC	CASSPGQGAGYEQYF
TRBV6-5	-	-	15	TRBJ2-5	TGTGCCAGCAACCCACTGAATGGGCGCGGGGAGACCCAGTACTTC	CASNPLNGRGETQYF
TRBV19	TRBD2	-	13	TRBJ2-1	TGTGCCACAGGGACTAGCTCCTACAATGAGCAGTTCTTC	CATGTSSYNEQFF
TRBV4-2	TRBD1	-	14	TRBJ2-7	TGTGCCAGCAGCCTCCGGGACAGGGACTACGAGCAGTACTTC	CASSLRDRDYEQYF
TRBV2	TRBD2	-	16	TRBJ2-1	TGTGCCAGCAGTGAACGATTTAGCGGGAGGGCCTCTGAGCAGTTCTTC	CASSERFSGRASEQFF
TRBV9	-	-	16	TRBJ2-2	TGTGCCAGCAGCGCCCCGGACAGATCGAACACCGGGGAGCTGTTTTTT	CASSAPDRSNTGELFF
TRBV5-1	-	-	16	TRBJ1-3	TGCGCCAGCAGCTTTACCCCACAGGGACCTGGAAACACCATATATTTT	CASSFTPQGPGNTIYF
TRBV28	TRBD1	-	14	TRBJ2-3	TGTGCCAGCAGCTTGGACAGGGTAGGAGATACGCAGTATTTT	CASSLDRVGDTQYF
TRBV2	TRBD2	-	17	TRBJ2-1	TGTGCCAGCAGACTCAATCCTAGCGGGAGTTCTGGCAATGAGCAGTTCTTC	CASRLNPSGSSGNEQFF
TRBV18	-	-	15	TRBJ1-2	TGTGCCAGCTCACCACCGGAAATCACGGGGTATGGCTACACCTTC	CASSPPEITGYGYTF
TRBV10-3	-	once	16	TRBJ1-4	TGTGCCATCAGTGAGTCACCAGTTTCAACTAATGAAAAACTGTTTTTT	CAISESPVSTNEKLFF